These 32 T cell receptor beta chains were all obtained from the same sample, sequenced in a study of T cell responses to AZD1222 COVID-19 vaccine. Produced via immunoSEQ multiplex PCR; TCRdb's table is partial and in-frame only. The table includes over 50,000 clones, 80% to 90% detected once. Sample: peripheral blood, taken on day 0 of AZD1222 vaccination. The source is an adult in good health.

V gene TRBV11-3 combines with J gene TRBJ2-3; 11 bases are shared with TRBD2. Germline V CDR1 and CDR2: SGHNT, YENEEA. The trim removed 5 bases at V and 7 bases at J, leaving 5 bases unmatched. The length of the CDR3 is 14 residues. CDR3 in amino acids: CASSLGTSGNTQYF. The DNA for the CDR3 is TGTGCCAGCAGCCTAGGGACTAGCGGAAATACGCAGTATTTT.

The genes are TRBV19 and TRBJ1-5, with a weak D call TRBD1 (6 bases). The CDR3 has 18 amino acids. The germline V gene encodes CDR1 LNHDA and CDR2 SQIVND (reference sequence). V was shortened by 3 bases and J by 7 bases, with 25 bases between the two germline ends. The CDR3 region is CASSIGWGPSDLGQPQHF. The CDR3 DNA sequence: TGTGCCAGTAGTATCGGATGGGGGCCGTCCGACTTAGGCCAGCCCCAGCATTTT.

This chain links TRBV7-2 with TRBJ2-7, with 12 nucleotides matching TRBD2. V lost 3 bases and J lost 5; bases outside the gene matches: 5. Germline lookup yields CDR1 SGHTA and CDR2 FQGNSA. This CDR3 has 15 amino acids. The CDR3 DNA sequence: TGTGCCAGCAGCTTCCGACTAGCGGGAGTGGACGAGCAGTACTTC. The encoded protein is CASSFRLAGVDEQYF.

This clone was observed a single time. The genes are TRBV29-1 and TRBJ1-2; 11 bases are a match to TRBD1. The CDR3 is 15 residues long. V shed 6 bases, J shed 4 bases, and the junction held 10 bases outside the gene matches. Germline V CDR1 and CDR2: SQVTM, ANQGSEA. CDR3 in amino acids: CSVPDRGRVGYGYTF. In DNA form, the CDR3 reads TGCAGCGTCCCGGACAGGGGGCGAGTCGGCTATGGCTACACCTTC.

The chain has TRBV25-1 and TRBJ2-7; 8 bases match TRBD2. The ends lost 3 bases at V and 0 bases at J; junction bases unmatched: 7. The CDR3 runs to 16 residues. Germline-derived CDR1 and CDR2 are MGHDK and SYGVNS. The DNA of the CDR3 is TGTGCCAGCAGTGATAGCAGCGGGAGATTCTCCTACGAGCAGTACTTC. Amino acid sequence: CASSDSSGRFSYEQYF.

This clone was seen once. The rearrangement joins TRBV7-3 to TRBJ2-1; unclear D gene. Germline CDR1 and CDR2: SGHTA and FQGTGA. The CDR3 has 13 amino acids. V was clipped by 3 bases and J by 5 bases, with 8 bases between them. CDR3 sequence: CASSFAWDNEQFF. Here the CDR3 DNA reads TGTGCCAGCAGCTTCGCCTGGGACAATGAGCAGTTCTTC.

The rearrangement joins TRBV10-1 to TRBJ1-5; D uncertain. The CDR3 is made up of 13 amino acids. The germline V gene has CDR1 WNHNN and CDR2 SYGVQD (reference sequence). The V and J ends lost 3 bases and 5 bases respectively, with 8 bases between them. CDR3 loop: CASSDPRYQPQHF. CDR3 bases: TGCGCCAGCAGTGACCCACGGTATCAGCCCCAGCATTTT.

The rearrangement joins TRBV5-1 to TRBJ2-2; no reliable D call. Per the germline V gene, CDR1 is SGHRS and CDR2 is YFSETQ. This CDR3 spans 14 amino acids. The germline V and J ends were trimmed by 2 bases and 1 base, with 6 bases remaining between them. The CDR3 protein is CASSLDKNTGELFF. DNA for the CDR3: TGCGCCAGCAGCTTAGACAAGAACACCGGGGAGCTGTTTTTT. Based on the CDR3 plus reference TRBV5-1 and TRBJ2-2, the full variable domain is KAGVTQTPRYLIKTRGQQVTLSCSPISGHRSVSWYQQTPGQGLQFLFEYFSETQRNKGNFPGRFSGRQFSNSRSEMNVSTLELGDSALYLCASSLDKNTGELFFGEGSRLTVL.

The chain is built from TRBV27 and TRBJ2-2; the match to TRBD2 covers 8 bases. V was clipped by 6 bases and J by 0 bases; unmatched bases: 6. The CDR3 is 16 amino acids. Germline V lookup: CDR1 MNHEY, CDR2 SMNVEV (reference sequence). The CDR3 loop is CASSSGLAANTGELFF. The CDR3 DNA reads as TGTGCCAGCAGCAGCGGACTAGCAGCGAACACCGGGGAGCTGTTTTTT.

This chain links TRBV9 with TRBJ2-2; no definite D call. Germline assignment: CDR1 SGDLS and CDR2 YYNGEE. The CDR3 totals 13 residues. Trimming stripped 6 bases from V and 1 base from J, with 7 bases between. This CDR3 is CASTPGNTGELFF. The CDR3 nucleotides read TGTGCCAGCACCCCGGGGAACACCGGGGAGCTGTTTTTT.

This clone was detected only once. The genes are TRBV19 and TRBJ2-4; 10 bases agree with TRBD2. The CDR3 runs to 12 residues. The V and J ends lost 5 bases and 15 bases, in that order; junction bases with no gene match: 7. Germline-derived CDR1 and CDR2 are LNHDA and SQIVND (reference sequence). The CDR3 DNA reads TGTGCCAGTAGTGATTCGGGACTAGCGTCGTACTTC. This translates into CASSDSGLASYF.

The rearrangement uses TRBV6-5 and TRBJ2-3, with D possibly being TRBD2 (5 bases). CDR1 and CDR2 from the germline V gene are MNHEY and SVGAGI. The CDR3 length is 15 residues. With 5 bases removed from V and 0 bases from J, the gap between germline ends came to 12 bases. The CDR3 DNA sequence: TGTGCCAGCAGTACCGGCCGGGGTAGCACAGATACGCAGTATTTT. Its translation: CASSTGRGSTDTQYF.

The CDR3 DNA reads as TGCAGCGTTATCGGTGTCGATAGCAATCAGCCCCAGCATTTT. It translates to CSVIGVDSNQPQHF. This sequence joins TRBV29-1 and TRBJ1-5; D remains ambiguous. This CDR3 spans 14 amino acids. V lost 5 bases to trimming and J lost 0 bases, with 11 bases between them. Germline CDR1 is SQVTM and CDR2 is ANQGSEA.

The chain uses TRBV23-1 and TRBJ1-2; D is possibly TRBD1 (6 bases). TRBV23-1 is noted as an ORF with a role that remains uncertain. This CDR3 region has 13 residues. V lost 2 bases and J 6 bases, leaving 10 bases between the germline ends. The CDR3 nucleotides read TGCGCCAGCAGTCAAAACAGGGTGGATGGCTACACCTTC. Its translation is CASSQNRVDGYTF.

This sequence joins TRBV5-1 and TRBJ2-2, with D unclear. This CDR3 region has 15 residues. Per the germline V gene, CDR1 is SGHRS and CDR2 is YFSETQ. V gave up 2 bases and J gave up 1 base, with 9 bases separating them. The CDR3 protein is CASSFLSVNTGELFF. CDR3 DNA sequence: TGCGCCAGCAGCTTCCTCTCGGTGAACACCGGGGAGCTGTTTTTT.

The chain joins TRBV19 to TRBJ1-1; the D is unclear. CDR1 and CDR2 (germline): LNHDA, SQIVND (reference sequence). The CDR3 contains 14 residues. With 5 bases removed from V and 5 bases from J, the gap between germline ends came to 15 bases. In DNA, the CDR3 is TGTGCCAGTAGTGCGAACCTAGGGTGGACTGAAGCTTTCTTT. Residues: CASSANLGWTEAFF. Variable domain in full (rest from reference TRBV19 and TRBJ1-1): DGGITQSPKYLFRKEGQNVTLSCEQNLNHDAMYWYRQDPGQGLRLIYYSQIVNDFQKGDIAEGYSVSREKKESFPLTVTSAQKNPTAFYLCASSANLGWTEAFFGQGTRLTVV.

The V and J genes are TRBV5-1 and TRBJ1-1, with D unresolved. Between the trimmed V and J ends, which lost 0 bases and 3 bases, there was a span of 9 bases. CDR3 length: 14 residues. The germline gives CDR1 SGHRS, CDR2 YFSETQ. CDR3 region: CASSLGPGDTEAFF. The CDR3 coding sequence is TGCGCCAGCAGCTTGGGCCCAGGAGACACTGAAGCTTTCTTT.

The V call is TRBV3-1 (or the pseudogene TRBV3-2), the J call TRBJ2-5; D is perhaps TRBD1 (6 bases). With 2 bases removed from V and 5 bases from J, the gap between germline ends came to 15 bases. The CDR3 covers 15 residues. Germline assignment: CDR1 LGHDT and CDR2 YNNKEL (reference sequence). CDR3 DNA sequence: TGTGCCAGCAGCCAAAGGGGGACCACGAGGGAGACCCAGTACTTC. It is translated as CASSQRGTTRETQYF.

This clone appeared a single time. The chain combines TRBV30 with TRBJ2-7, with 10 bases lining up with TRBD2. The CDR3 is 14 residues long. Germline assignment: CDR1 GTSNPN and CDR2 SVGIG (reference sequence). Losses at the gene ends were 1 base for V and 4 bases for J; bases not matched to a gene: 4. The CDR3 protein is CAWSEAGGPYEQYF. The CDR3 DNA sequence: TGTGCCTGGAGTGAAGCGGGAGGGCCTTACGAGCAGTACTTC.

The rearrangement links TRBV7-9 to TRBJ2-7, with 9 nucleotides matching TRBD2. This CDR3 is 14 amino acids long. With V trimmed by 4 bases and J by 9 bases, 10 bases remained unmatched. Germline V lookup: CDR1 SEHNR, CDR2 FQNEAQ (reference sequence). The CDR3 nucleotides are TGTGCCAGCAGCTCGGTAGCGGGAGTGATAGGGCAGTACTTC. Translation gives CASSSVAGVIGQYF. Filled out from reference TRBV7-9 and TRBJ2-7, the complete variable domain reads DTGVSQNPRHKITKRGQNVTFRCDPISEHNRLYWYRQTLGQGPEFLTYFQNEAQLEKSRLLSDRFSAERPKGSFSTLEIQRTEQGDSAMYLCASSSVAGVIGQYFGPGTRLTVT.

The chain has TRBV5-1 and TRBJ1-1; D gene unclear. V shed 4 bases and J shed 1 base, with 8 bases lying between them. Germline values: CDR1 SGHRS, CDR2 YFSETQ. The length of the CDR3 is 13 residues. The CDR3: CASSRGRNTEAFF. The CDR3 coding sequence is TGCGCCAGCAGCCGCGGTAGGAACACTGAAGCTTTCTTT.

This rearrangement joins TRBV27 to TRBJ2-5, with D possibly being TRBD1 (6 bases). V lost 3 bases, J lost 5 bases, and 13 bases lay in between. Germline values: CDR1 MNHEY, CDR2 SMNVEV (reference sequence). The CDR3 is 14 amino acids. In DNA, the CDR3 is TGTGCCAGCAGTTTCCCAACAGGGATGGAGACCCAGTACTTC. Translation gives CASSFPTGMETQYF.

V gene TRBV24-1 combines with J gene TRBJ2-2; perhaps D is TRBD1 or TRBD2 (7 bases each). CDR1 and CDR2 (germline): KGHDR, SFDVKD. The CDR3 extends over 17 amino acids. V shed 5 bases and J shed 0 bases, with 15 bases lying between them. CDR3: CATSVAGGGPNTGELFF. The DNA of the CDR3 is TGTGCCACCAGTGTGGCAGGGGGGGGCCCGAACACCGGGGAGCTGTTTTTT.

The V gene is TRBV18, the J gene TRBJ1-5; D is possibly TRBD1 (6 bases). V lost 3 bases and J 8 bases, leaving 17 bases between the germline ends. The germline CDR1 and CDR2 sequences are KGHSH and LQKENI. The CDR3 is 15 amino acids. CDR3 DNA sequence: TGTGCCAGCTCACCGGCGGCGGACTCAGGGGAGCCCCAGCATTTT. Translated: CASSPAADSGEPQHF.

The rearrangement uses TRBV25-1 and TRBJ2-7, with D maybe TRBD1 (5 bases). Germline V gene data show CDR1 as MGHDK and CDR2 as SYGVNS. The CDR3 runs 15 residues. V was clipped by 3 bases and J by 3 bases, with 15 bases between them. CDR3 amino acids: CASSDSMKRGYEQYF. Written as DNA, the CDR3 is TGTGCCAGCAGTGATTCTATGAAAAGGGGCTACGAGCAGTACTTC.

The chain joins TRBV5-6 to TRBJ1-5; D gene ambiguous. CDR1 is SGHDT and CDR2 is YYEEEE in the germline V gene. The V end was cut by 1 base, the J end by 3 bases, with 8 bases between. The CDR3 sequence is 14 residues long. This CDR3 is CASSLTTDNQPQHF. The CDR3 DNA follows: TGTGCCAGCAGCTTGACTACGGACAATCAGCCCCAGCATTTT.

The CDR3 DNA reads as TGTGCCAGCAGCCAAGATGAGGCGGGAGGGGGGTTGGACGAGCAGTACTTC. Its protein is CASSQDEAGGGLDEQYF. The V and J genes are TRBV3-1 (or the pseudogene TRBV3-2) and TRBJ2-7; 9 nucleotides align to TRBD2. Germline-derived CDR1 and CDR2 are LGHDT and YNNKEL (reference sequence). The trim removed 0 bases at V and 5 bases at J, leaving 11 bases unmatched. The CDR3 has 17 amino acids.

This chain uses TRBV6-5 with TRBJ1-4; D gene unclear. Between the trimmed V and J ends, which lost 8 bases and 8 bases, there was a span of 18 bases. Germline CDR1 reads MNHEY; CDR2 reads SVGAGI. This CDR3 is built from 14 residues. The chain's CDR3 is CASCPLLSGEKLFF. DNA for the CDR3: TGTGCCAGCTGCCCATTATTGAGTGGGGAAAAACTGTTTTTT.

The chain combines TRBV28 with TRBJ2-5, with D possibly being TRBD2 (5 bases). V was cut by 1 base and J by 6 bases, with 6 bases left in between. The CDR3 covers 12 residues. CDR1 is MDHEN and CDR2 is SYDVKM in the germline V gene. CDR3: CASSLSGKTQYF. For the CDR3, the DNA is TGTGCCAGCAGTTTATCGGGAAAGACCCAGTACTTC.

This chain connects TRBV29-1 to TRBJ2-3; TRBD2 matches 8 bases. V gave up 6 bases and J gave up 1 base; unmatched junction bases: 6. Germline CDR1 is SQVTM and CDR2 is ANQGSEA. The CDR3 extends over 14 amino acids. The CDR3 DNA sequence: TGCAGCGTCTCGGGGGGGCTGGGCACAGATACGCAGTATTTT. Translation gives CSVSGGLGTDTQYF.

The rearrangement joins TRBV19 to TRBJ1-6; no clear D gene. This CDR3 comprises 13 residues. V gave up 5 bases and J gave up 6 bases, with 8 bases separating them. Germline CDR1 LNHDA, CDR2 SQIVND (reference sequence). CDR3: CASSQTFNSPLHF. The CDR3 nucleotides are TGTGCCAGTAGTCAGACATTTAATTCACCCCTCCACTTT. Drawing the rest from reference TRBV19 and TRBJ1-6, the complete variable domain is DGGITQSPKYLFRKEGQNVTLSCEQNLNHDAMYWYRQDPGQGLRLIYYSQIVNDFQKGDIAEGYSVSREKKESFPLTVTSAQKNPTAFYLCASSQTFNSPLHFGNGTRLTVT.

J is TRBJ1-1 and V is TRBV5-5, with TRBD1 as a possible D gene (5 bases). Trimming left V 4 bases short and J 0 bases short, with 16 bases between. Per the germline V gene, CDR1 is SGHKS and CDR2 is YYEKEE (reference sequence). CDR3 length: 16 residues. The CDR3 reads CASSQITGSVNTEAFF. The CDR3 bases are TGTGCCAGCAGCCAGATAACAGGCTCGGTGAACACTGAAGCTTTCTTT.